Listed below are T cell receptor beta chains from one sample, sequenced in a study of T cells in Graves' hyperthyroidism and ophthalmopathy. TCRdb re-analysed the multiplex PCR reads in MiXCR, keeping a single row per CDR3 protein. The profile covers 490,000 or so distinct CDR3 sequences, with 15% to 20% appearing a single time and approximately 30% taken by the ten largest. Source material: blood. The receptors here all came from a woman aged 25 to 45 with Graves' ophthalmopathy. Both conserved end residues are part of each CDR3. The order of the fields is D gene, clone size, J gene, V gene, CDR3 length, CDR3 DNA, CDR3 protein. The D gene is left open where the match is weak. Only part of the rows carry a size: once, few, many, or a class if the clone is expanded.

D: TRBD2
size: NA
J: TRBJ2-2
V: TRBV28
length: 19
DNA: TGTGCCAGCAGTGGTACCGGACTAGGGACGATGGATTGGACCGGGGAGCTGTTTTTT
CDR3: CASSGTGLGTMDWTGELFF

D: NA
size: few
J: TRBJ2-7
V: TRBV6-1
length: 13
DNA: TGTGCCAGCAGGCTTGACCACGGCCTTCGGCAGTACTTC
CDR3: CASRLDHGLRQYF

D: NA
size: NA
J: TRBJ2-1
V: TRBV9
length: 14
DNA: TGTGCCAGCAGCCCCGGGACCTCCGGGAATGAGCAGTTCTTC
CDR3: CASSPGTSGNEQFF

D: NA
size: many
J: TRBJ2-2
V: TRBV2
length: 14
DNA: TGTGCCAGCAGGGTGGACGTAAACACCGGGGAGCTGTTTTTT
CDR3: CASRVDVNTGELFF

D: NA
size: many
J: TRBJ1-4
V: TRBV6-1
length: 14
DNA: TGTGCCAGCAGTCCCCGGGGCCGGGGTGAAAAACTGTTTTTT
CDR3: CASSPRGRGEKLFF

D: NA
size: many
J: TRBJ1-2
V: TRBV5-6
length: 14
DNA: TGTGCCAGCAGCTTAGTTAGCGATACCTATGGCTACACCTTC
CDR3: CASSLVSDTYGYTF

D: TRBD2
size: many
J: TRBJ2-1
V: TRBV20-1
length: 14
DNA: TGCAGTGCCGCTAGCGGGAGAGGAAACAATGAGCAGTTCTTC
CDR3: CSAASGRGNNEQFF

D: TRBD2
size: many
J: TRBJ2-7
V: TRBV7-2
length: 15
DNA: TGTGCCAGCAGCTTAGCTGGTAGCGGGTTGTACGAGCAGTACTTC
CDR3: CASSLAGSGLYEQYF

D: TRBD2
size: few
J: TRBJ2-7
V: TRBV4-2
length: 15
DNA: TGTGCCAGCAGCCGTGGGACTACTTACTCCTACGAGCAGTACTTC
CDR3: CASSRGTTYSYEQYF

D: TRBD2
size: few
J: TRBJ2-1
V: TRBV2
length: 15
DNA: TGTGCCAGCATAGCCGGGACTAGCGCTCACAATGAGCAGTTCTTC
CDR3: CASIAGTSAHNEQFF

D: TRBD1
size: few
J: TRBJ2-4
V: TRBV6-2/TRBV6-3
length: 14
DNA: TGTGCCAGCAGTTCGGACAGGATAAAAAACATTCAGTACTTC
CDR3: CASSSDRIKNIQYF

D: NA
size: NA
J: TRBJ2-4
V: TRBV27
length: 15
DNA: TGTGCCAGCAGTTTTGATTTATGGGGGGCGAACATTCAGTACTTC
CDR3: CASSFDLWGANIQYF

D: NA
size: few
J: TRBJ2-7
V: TRBV19
length: 13
DNA: TGTGCCAGTAGTAGGACACCAAGCTACGAGCAGTACTTC
CDR3: CASSRTPSYEQYF

D: TRBD1
size: few
J: TRBJ2-7
V: TRBV4-1
length: 16
DNA: TGCGCCAGCAGCCATGAAATCCGGGACAGGGTCCACGAGCAGTACTTC
CDR3: CASSHEIRDRVHEQYF

D: NA
size: many
J: TRBJ1-2
V: TRBV20-1
length: 14
DNA: TGCAGTGCTGCCGATGTTGGGGGGCTCTATGGCTACACCTTC
CDR3: CSAADVGGLYGYTF

D: TRBD1
size: many
J: TRBJ2-2
V: TRBV20-1
length: 15
DNA: TGCAGTGCCCCCAAACAGGGGGCGGGCACCGGGGAGCTGTTTTTT
CDR3: CSAPKQGAGTGELFF

D: TRBD2
size: many
J: TRBJ2-5
V: TRBV29-1
length: 17
DNA: TGCAGCGTTGTTCCCCCTAGCGGGAGTGGTCGGGGAGAGACCCAGTACTTC
CDR3: CSVVPPSGSGRGETQYF